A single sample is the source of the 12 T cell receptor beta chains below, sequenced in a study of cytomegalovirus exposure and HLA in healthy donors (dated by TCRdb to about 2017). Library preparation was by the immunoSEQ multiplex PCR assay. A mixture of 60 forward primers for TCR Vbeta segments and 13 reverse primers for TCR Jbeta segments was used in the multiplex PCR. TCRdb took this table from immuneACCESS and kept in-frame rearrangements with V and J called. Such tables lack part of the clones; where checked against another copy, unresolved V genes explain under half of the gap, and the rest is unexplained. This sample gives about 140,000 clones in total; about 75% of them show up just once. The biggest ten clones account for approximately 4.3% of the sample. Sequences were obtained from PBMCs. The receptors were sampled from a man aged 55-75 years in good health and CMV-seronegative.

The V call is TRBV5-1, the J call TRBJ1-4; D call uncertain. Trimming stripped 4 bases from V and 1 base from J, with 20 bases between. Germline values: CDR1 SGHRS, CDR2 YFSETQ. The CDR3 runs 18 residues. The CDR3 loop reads CASSLKLRSPVTNEKLFF. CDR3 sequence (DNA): TGCGCCAGCAGCCTCAAGTTACGTTCTCCGGTAACTAATGAAAAACTGTTTTTT.

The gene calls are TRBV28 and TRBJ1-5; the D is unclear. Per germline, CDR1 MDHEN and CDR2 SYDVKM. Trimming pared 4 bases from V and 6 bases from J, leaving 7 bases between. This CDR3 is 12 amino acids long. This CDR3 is CASSSPTQPQHF. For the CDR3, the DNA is TGTGCCAGCAGTTCGCCTACTCAGCCCCAGCATTTT.

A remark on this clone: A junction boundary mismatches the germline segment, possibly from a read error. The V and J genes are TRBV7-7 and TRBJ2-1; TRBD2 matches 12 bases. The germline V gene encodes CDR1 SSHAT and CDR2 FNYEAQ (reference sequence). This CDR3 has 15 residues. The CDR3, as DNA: TGTGCTAGCAGCTTAGGACTAGCGGGGCAAAATGAGCAGTTCTTC. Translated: CASSLGLAGQNEQFF. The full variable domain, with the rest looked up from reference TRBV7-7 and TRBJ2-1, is GAGVSQSPRYKVTKRGQDVTLRCDPISSHATLYWYQQALGQGPEFLTYFNYEAQPDKSGLPSDRFSAERPEGSISTLTIQRTEQRDSAMYRCASSLGLAGQNEQFFGPGTRLTVL.

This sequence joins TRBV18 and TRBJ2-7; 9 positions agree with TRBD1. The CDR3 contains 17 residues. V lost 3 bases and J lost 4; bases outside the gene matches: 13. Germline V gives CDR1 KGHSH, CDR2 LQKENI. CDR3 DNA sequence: TGTGCCAGCTCACCTAACTCTGAGGGGACAGGGCTGTACGAGCAGTACTTC. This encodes CASSPNSEGTGLYEQYF. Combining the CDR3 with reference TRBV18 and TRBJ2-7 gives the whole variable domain NAGVMQNPRHLVRRRGQEARLRCSPMKGHSHVYWYRQLPEEGLKFMVYLQKENIIDESGMPKERFSAEFPKEGPSILRIQQVVRGDSAAYFCASSPNSEGTGLYEQYFGPGTRLTVT.

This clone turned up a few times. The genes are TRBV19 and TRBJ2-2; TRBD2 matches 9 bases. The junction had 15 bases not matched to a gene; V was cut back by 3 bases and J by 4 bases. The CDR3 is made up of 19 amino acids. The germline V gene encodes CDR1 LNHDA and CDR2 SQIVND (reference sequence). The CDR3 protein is CASSIRRGREGRGTGELFF. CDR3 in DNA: TGTGCCAGTAGTATCCGGAGGGGGCGGGAGGGCCGTGGCACCGGGGAGCTGTTTTTT. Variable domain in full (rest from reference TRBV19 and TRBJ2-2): DGGITQSPKYLFRKEGQNVTLSCEQNLNHDAMYWYRQDPGQGLRLIYYSQIVNDFQKGDIAEGYSVSREKKESFPLTVTSAQKNPTAFYLCASSIRRGREGRGTGELFFGEGSRLTVL.

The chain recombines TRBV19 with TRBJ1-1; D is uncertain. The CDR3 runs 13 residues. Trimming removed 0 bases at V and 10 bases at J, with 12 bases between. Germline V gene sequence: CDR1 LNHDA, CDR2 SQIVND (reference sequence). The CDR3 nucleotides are TGTGCCAGTAGTATAGATCTCGGGGAGTCAGCTTTCTTT. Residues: CASSIDLGESAFF. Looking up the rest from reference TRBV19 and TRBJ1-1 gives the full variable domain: DGGITQSPKYLFRKEGQNVTLSCEQNLNHDAMYWYRQDPGQGLRLIYYSQIVNDFQKGDIAEGYSVSREKKESFPLTVTSAQKNPTAFYLCASSIDLGESAFFGQGTRLTVV.

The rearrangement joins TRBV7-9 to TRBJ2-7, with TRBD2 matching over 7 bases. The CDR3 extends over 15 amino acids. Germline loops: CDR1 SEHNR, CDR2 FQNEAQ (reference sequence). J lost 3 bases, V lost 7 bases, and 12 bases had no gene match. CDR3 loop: CASTPGGSRDYEQYF. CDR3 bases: TGTGCCAGCACCCCCGGGGGGTCCAGGGACTACGAGCAGTACTTC.

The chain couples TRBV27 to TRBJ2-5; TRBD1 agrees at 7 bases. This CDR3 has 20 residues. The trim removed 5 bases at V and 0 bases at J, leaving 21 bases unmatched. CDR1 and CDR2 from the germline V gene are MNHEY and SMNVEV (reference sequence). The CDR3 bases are TGTGCCAGCAGTCCGTGGGTAGGGGGCGGTGTGGTCACTCACCAAGAGACCCAGTACTTC. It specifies CASSPWVGGGVVTHQETQYF.

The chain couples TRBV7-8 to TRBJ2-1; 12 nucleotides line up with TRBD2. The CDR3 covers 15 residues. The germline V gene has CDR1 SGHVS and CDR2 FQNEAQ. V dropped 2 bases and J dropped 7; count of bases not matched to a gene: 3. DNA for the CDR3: TGTGCCAGCAGCTTAACCGGGACTAGCGGGAATGAGCAGTTCTTC. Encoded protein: CASSLTGTSGNEQFF.

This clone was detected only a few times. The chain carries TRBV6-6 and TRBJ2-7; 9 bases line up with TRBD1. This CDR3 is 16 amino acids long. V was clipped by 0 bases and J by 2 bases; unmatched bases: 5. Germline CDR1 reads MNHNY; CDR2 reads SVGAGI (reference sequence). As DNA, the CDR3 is TGTGCCAGCAGTTACTCGTGGGACAGGGCCACCTACGAGCAGTACTTC. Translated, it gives CASSYSWDRATYEQYF.

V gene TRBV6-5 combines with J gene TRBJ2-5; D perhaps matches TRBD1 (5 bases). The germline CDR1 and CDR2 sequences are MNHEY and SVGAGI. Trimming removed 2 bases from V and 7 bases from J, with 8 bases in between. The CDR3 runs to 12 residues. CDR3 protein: CASSYLTGTQYF. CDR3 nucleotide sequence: TGTGCCAGCAGTTACCTAACAGGGACCCAGTACTTC.

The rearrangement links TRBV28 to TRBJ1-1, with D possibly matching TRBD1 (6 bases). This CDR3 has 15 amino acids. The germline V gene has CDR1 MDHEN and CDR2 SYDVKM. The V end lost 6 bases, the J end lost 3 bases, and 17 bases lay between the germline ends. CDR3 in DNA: TGTGCCAGCAGCCCGGTTGCAGGGGTGGACACTGAAGCTTTCTTT. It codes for CASSPVAGVDTEAFF.